The 2 T cell receptor beta chains below all came from one sample that was sequenced in a study of OX40 agonist ivuxolimab in advanced cancers. TCRdb's table, derived via immunoSEQ multiplex PCR, lists solely in-frame clones and lacks some. The data show tens of thousands of clones, about 92% seen once. This material consisted of CD4+ or CD8+ T cells sorted from blood, taken in a trial of the OX40 agonist ivuxolimab. The receptors originated from an adult with an advanced solid tumor such as melanoma, head and neck, liver or kidney cancer.

J is TRBJ2-1 and V is TRBV19; D unclear. CDR1 and CDR2 from the germline V gene are LNHDA and SQIVND (reference sequence). Trimming took 5 bases from V and 7 from J, leaving 9 bases between them. The CDR3 consists of 12 residues. This CDR3 reads CASSYVVNEQFF. Here the CDR3 DNA reads TGTGCCAGTAGTTACGTAGTAAATGAGCAGTTCTTC.

The V and J genes are TRBV6-6 and TRBJ1-5, with 11 bases identical to TRBD1. In germline, CDR1 is MNHNY, CDR2 SVGAGI (reference sequence). Trimming cost V 2 bases and J 7 bases; bases outside gene matches: 7. This CDR3 spans 16 amino acids. The CDR3 region has the DNA TGTGCCAGCAGTTACCCAGGACAGGGGGCTTCCCAGCCCCAGCATTTT. Its translation is CASSYPGQGASQPQHF.